Detailed here is one T cell receptor beta chain. In the same sample, other DNA sequences code for this CDR3. Original processing methods: Cell counts per sample came from amplifying reference gene primers. Only in-frame clones appear in the TCRdb table, and some are missing; sequencing was by immunoSEQ multiplex PCR. That table supplies the V and J calls and clone size; D and trimming were determined from the DNA. This table holds some 200,000 clones, 86% found once. The sample comes from a study of blood T cell repertoires in COVID-19. What was sequenced was peripheral blood. This receptor was identified in a woman aged 70 to 79 with acute or convalescent COVID-19.

Here the CDR3 reads CASSINTNYGYTF. For the CDR3, the DNA is TGTGCCAGTAGTATCAACACAAACTATGGCTACACCTTC. This rearrangement joins TRBV19 to TRBJ1-2; D is undetermined. The CDR3 length is 13 residues. Germline V gene sequence: CDR1 LNHDA, CDR2 SQIVND (reference sequence). Trimming took off 3 bases at V and 2 bases at J, with 7 bases between the two ends.